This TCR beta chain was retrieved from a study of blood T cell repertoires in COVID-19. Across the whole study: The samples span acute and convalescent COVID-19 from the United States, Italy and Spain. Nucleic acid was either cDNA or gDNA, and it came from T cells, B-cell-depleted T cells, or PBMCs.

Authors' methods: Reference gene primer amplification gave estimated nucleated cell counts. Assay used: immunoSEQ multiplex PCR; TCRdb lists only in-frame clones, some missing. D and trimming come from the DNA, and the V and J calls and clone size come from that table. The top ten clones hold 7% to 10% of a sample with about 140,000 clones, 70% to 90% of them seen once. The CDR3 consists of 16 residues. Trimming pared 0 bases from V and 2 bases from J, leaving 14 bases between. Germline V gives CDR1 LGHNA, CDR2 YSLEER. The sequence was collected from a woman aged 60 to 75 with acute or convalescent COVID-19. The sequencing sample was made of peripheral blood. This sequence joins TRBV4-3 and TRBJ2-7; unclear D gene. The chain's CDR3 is CASSQEPLDHTYEQYF. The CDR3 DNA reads TGCGCCAGCAGCCAAGAACCCCTTGATCACACCTACGAGCAGTACTTC.